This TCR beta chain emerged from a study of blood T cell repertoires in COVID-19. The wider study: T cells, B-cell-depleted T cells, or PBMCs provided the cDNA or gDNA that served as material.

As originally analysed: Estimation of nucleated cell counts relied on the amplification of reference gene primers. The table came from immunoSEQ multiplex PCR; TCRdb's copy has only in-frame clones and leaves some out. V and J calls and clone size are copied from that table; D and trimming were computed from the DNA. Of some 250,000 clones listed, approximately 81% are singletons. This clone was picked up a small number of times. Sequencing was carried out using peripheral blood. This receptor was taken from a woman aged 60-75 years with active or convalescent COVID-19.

CDR3 nucleotides: TGCGCCAACCTCCGACAGGGACGAACGGGGAACACTGAAGCTTTCTTT. Amino acid sequence: CANLRQGRTGNTEAFF. The chain is built from TRBV23-1 and TRBJ1-1, with 7 bases identical to TRBD1. TRBV23-1 has ORF status, its function being uncertain. J lost 1 base, V lost 10 bases, and 15 bases had no gene match. The CDR3 is 16 amino acids.